These T cell receptor beta chains were read from a single sample in a study of PD-1 blockade in classical Hodgkin lymphoma. Sequencing used immunoSEQ multiplex PCR; TCRdb keeps in-frame clones, though not all of them. Of about 98,000 clones in the sample, 75% to 85% were seen once. The sample consisted of peripheral blood mononuclear cells (PBMCs), taken before the second cycle of nivolumab. These receptors were collected from a human donor with classical Hodgkin lymphoma. Both conserved end residues are part of each CDR3. The order of the fields is V gene, J gene, clone size, D gene, CDR3 DNA, CDR3 protein. D genes are given only for firm matches. Clone size is stated in some rows and not others, as once, few, many or a class when expanded.

V: TRBV4-3
J: TRBJ2-7
size: .
D: .
DNA: TGCGCCAGCAGCCAGGAAGGAGCTTACGAGCAGTACTTC
CDR3: CASSQEGAYEQYF

V: TRBV7-6
J: TRBJ2-5
size: once
D: TRBD2
DNA: TGTGCCAGCAGCTTAGGGACTAGCGGGAAAGGAGAGACCCAGTACTTC
CDR3: CASSLGTSGKGETQYF

V: TRBV7-9
J: TRBJ2-1
size: .
D: .
DNA: TGTGCCAGCAGCTTGCGGGAAATAAACAATGAGCAGTTCTTC
CDR3: CASSLREINNEQFF

V: TRBV19
J: TRBJ2-6
size: .
D: .
DNA: TGTGCCAGTTCCAAGGGTGGGGCCAACGTCCTGACTTTC
CDR3: CASSKGGANVLTF

V: TRBV5-6
J: TRBJ2-1
size: .
D: .
DNA: TGTGCCAGCAGCCTGAGGAGCTCCTACAATGAGCAGTTCTTC
CDR3: CASSLRSSYNEQFF

V: TRBV30
J: TRBJ2-7
size: .
D: TRBD2
DNA: TGTGCCTGGAGTGTGGGGGGGTTCGAGCAGTACTTC
CDR3: CAWSVGGFEQYF

V: TRBV30
J: TRBJ1-1
size: .
D: TRBD1
DNA: TGTGCCTGGAGTTGGGACAGTAACACTGAAGCTTTCTTT
CDR3: CAWSWDSNTEAFF

V: TRBV29-1
J: TRBJ2-3
size: .
D: .
DNA: TGCAGCGTTGGCGGTCCCGAAGGGGCCGGTACGCAGTATTTT
CDR3: CSVGGPEGAGTQYF

V: TRBV12-5
J: TRBJ2-1
size: .
D: .
DNA: TGTGCTAGTGGTTTGGCGGGTTTTACTGAGCAGTTCTTC
CDR3: CASGLAGFTEQFF

V: TRBV11-1
J: TRBJ2-3
size: once
D: .
DNA: TGTGCCAGCAGCCAGGAGCTCGCAGATACGCAGTATTTT
CDR3: CASSQELADTQYF

V: TRBV15
J: TRBJ2-3
size: .
D: TRBD2
DNA: TGTGCCACCGATAGCGGGAAAAGAGATACGCAGTATTTT
CDR3: CATDSGKRDTQYF

V: TRBV11-2
J: TRBJ2-2
size: .
D: .
DNA: TGTGCCAGCAGCTTAAGGGGTGGGACTCAACCCGGGGAGCTGTTTTTT
CDR3: CASSLRGGTQPGELFF

V: TRBV28
J: TRBJ2-2
size: .
D: .
DNA: TGTGCCAGCAGTTTGACTATTGGGACCGGGGAGCTGTTTTTT
CDR3: CASSLTIGTGELFF

V: TRBV11-2
J: TRBJ2-3
size: .
D: .
DNA: TGTGCCAGCAGCTTAACCCCGGGGTATAGCACAGATACGCAGTATTTT
CDR3: CASSLTPGYSTDTQYF

V: TRBV2
J: TRBJ2-2
size: few
D: TRBD2
DNA: TGTGCCAGCAGGGGGACTAGCGGGGATGTCGGGGAGCTGTTTTTT
CDR3: CASRGTSGDVGELFF

V: TRBV11-3
J: TRBJ2-2
size: few
D: .
DNA: TGTGCCAGCAGCTTAGAACGCTACACCGGGGAGCTGTTTTTT
CDR3: CASSLERYTGELFF

V: TRBV27
J: TRBJ2-2
size: .
D: TRBD1
DNA: TGTGCCAGTTGGACAGGGCTTAACTCCGGGGAGCTGTTTTTT
CDR3: CASWTGLNSGELFF

V: TRBV7-2
J: TRBJ2-1
size: .
D: .
DNA: TGTGCCAGCAGCTTATGGAGGGGGACTGAGTCTTACAATGAGCAGTTCTTC
CDR3: CASSLWRGTESYNEQFF

V: TRBV6-5
J: TRBJ2-1
size: .
D: TRBD2
DNA: TGTGCCAGCAGTTCACTAGCGGGAGGGCCCAATGAGCAGTTCTTC
CDR3: CASSSLAGGPNEQFF

V: TRBV10-3
J: TRBJ2-7
size: .
D: .
DNA: TGTGCCATCAGTGACTTAAGGACAGCGTCCTACGAGCAGTACTTC
CDR3: CAISDLRTASYEQYF

V: TRBV7-8
J: TRBJ2-1
size: once
D: .
DNA: TGTGCCAGCAGCTTAAGGACACCAGAGAAGTTCTTC
CDR3: CASSLRTPEKFF

V: TRBV10-1
J: TRBJ2-7
size: .
D: TRBD1
DNA: TGCGCCAGCAGCGACCCTACAGGGGGCTGGGAAGAGCAGTACTTC
CDR3: CASSDPTGGWEEQYF

V: TRBV14
J: TRBJ2-5
size: .
D: TRBD2
DNA: TGTGCCAGCAGCCAAGATGGGGTAGCGGGAGCCACCCAAGAGACCCAGTACTTC
CDR3: CASSQDGVAGATQETQYF

V: TRBV12-5
J: TRBJ2-3
size: few
D: .
DNA: TGTGCTAGTGCCCTTGCCCCAGCGATGGGACCTGATACGCAGTATTTT
CDR3: CASALAPAMGPDTQYF

V: TRBV2
J: TRBJ2-7
size: once
D: .
DNA: TGTGCCAGCAGTGGGGTGAGCAAAGGCGAGCAGTACTTC
CDR3: CASSGVSKGEQYF

V: TRBV7-9
J: TRBJ2-5
size: .
D: .
DNA: TGTGCCAGCAGCTTCCGGGGGAGGTCAGAGACCCAGTACTTC
CDR3: CASSFRGRSETQYF

V: TRBV7-2
J: TRBJ2-7
size: .
D: .
DNA: TGTGCCAGCAGCTTAGGGTTGGGACACGAGCAGTACTTC
CDR3: CASSLGLGHEQYF

V: TRBV19
J: TRBJ2-3
size: .
D: .
DNA: TGTGCCAGTAGTATAATGGGTAGCGGATTCGCTCAAACCACAGATACGCAGTATTTT
CDR3: CASSIMGSGFAQTTDTQYF

V: TRBV7-9
J: TRBJ2-1
size: .
D: .
DNA: TGTGCCAGCAGCTTAGGGACCCCTGGGAATGAGCAGTTCTTC
CDR3: CASSLGTPGNEQFF

V: TRBV30
J: TRBJ1-1
size: few
D: .
DNA: TGTGCCTGGAGTGTAAAACCGAACACTGAAGCTTTCTTT
CDR3: CAWSVKPNTEAFF

V: TRBV25-1
J: TRBJ2-5
size: .
D: TRBD2
DNA: TGTGCCAGCAGTGGGCAGACTAGCGGGAGGGTTGAGACCCAGTACTTC
CDR3: CASSGQTSGRVETQYF

V: TRBV9
J: TRBJ2-3
size: .
D: .
DNA: TGTGCCAGCGCGGTTGGGAGTGGAAATACGCAGTATTTT
CDR3: CASAVGSGNTQYF

V: TRBV19
J: TRBJ2-1
size: .
D: TRBD2
DNA: TGTGCCAGTAGTATAGAAGGACTAGCGGAATACAATGAGCAGTTCTTC
CDR3: CASSIEGLAEYNEQFF

V: TRBV30
J: TRBJ1-3
size: once
D: .
DNA: TGTGCCTGGAGTGAGAACACCGGGGCATCTGGAAACACCATATATTTT
CDR3: CAWSENTGASGNTIYF